This T cell receptor (beta chain) was sequenced during a study of metastatic and nonmetastatic thyroid tumors. This clone was seen ten or more times. TCRdb re-called the PCR reads with MiXCR. The sample records tens of thousands of clones, 20% to 25% being singletons. From germline, CDR1 is SGHTA and CDR2 FQGNSA. The CDR3 consists of 15 residues. The V and J ends lost 1 base and 2 bases, in that order; junction bases with no gene match: 3. No patient received treatment before thyroid surgery. This TCR was recovered from a female donor with papillary thyroid cancer or a benign thyroid nodule (not recorded which). Some clones in this sample may be carry-over from other donors' samples. The rearrangement uses TRBV7-2 and TRBJ2-3, with 7 bases fitting TRBD2. Sequencing was performed on blood. CDR3 nucleotides: TGTGCCAGCAGCTTAGGTGGGAGGGTCACAGATACGCAGTATTTT. Translating gives CASSLGGRVTDTQYF.